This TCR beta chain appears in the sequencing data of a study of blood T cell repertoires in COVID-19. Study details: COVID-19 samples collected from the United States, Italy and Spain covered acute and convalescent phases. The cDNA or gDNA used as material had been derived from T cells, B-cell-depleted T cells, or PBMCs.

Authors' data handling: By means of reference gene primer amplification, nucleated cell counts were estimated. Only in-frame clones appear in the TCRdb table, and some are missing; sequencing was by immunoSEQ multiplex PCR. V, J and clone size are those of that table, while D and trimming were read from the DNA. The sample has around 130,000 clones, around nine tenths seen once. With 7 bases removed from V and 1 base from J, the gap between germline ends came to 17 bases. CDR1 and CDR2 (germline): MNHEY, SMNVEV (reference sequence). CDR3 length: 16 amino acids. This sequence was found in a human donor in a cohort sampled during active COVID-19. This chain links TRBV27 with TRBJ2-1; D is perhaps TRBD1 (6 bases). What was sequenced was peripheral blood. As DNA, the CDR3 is TGTGCCAGCACCTCAGGAGGACAGAATTCCTACAATGAGCAGTTCTTC. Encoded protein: CASTSGGQNSYNEQFF.